This note documents a single TCR beta chain sequence. The sample comes from a study of cytomegalovirus exposure and HLA in healthy donors. PCR primers comprised 60 Vbeta and 13 Jbeta primers. Sequencing was performed with immunoSEQ multiplex PCR; in TCRdb, only in-frame clones are kept and a portion is missing. With about 96,000 clones in the sample, the ten largest clones hold under 4.5%. With V trimmed by 4 bases and J by 3 bases, 6 bases remained unmatched. Looked up from germline, CDR1 is SGHNT and CDR2 is YYREEE (reference sequence). This CDR3 is built from 14 residues. The TCR was taken from a woman aged 25 to 45 in good health and CMV-seronegative. Sequencing was done on a sample of PBMCs. J is TRBJ1-2 and V is TRBV5-4, with 7 bases that match TRBD1. This CDR3 reads CASSEQGYDYGYTF. CDR3 in DNA: TGTGCCAGCAGCGAACAGGGGTACGACTATGGCTACACCTTC.